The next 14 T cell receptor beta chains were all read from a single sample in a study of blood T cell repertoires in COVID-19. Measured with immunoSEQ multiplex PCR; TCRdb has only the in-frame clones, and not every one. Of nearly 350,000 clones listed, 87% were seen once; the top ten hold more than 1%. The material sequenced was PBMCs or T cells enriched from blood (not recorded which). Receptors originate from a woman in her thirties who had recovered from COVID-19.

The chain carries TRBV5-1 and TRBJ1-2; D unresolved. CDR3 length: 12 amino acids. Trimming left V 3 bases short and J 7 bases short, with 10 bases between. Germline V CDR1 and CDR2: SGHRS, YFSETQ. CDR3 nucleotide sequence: TGCGCCAGCAGCTCCCGAAACGGTGGCTACACCTTC. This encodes CASSSRNGGYTF.

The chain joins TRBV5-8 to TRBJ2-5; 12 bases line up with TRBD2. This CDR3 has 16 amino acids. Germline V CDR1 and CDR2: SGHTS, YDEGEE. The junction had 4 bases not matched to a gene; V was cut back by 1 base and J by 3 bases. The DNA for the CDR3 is TGTGCCAGCAGCTTGCCCGCTAGCGGGGGGGAAGAGACCCAGTACTTC. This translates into CASSLPASGGEETQYF.

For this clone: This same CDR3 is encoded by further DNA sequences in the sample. This CDR3 is CATGSGGRYNEQFF. The CDR3 coding sequence is TGTGCCACCGGCTCAGGGGGCCGCTACAATGAGCAGTTCTTC. The rearrangement links TRBV24-1 to TRBJ2-1; 8 bases agree with TRBD1. CDR3 length: 14 amino acids. CDR1 is KGHDR, CDR2 SFDVKD, per germline. Losses at the gene ends were 9 bases for V and 3 bases for J; bases not matched to a gene: 6.

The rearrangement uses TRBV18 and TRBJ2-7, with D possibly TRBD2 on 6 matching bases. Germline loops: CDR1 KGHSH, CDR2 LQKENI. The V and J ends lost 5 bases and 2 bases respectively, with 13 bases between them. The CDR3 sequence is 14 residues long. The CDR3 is CASSGGGKTYEQYF. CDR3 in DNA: TGTGCCAGCTCAGGGGGAGGAAAAACCTACGAGCAGTACTTC.

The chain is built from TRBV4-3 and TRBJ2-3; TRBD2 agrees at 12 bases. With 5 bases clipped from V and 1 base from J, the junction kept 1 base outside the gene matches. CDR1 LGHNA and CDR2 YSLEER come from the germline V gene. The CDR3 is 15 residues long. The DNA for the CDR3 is TGCGCCAGCAGCAGACTAGCGGGGGGCACAGATACGCAGTATTTT. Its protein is CASSRLAGGTDTQYF.

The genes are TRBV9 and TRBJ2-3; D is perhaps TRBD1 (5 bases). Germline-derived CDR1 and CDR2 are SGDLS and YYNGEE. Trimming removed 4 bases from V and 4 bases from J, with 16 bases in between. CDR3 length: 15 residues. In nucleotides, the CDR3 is TGTGCCAGCAGCACAGGAATCGGGCGCCCAGATACGCAGTATTTT. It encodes CASSTGIGRPDTQYF.

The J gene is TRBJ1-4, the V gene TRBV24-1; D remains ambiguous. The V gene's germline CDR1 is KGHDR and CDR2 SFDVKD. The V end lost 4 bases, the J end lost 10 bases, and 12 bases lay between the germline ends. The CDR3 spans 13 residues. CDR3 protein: CATSDPGLGKLFF. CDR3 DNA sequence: TGTGCCACCAGTGACCCGGGATTAGGAAAACTGTTTTTT.

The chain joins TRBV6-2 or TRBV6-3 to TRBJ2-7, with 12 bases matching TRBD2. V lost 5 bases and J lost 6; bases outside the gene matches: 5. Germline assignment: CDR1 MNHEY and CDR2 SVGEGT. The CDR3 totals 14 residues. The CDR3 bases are TGTGCCAGCAGTCGACTAGCGGGGGTGGGCGAGCAGTACTTC. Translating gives CASSRLAGVGEQYF.

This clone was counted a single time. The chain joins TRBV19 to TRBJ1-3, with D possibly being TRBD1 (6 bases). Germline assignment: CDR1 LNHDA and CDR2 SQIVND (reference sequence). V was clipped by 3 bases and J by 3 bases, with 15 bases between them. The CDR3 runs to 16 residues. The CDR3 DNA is TGTGCCAGTAGTATGGGCGGCGGGGGCTTTGGAAACACCATATATTTT. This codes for CASSMGGGGFGNTIYF.

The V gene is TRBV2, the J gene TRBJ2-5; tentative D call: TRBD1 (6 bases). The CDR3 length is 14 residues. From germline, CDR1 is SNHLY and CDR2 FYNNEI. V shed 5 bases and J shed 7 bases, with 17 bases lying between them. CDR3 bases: TGTGCCAGCAGTCAAAGAACAGGGTATGGGACCCAGTACTTC. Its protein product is CASSQRTGYGTQYF.

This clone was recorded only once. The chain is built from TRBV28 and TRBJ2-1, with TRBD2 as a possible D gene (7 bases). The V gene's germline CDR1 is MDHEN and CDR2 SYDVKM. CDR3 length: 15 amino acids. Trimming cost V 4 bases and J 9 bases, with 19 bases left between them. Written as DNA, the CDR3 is TGTGCCAGCAGTTCACCCCAAGGGGGGGCCTCTGAGCAGTTCTTC. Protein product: CASSSPQGGASEQFF.

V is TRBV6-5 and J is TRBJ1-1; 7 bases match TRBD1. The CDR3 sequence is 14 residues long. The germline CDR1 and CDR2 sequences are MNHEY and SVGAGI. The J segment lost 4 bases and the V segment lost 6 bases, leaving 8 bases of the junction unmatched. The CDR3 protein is CASRATGQSTEAFF. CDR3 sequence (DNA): TGTGCCAGCAGAGCGACAGGGCAAAGCACTGAAGCTTTCTTT.

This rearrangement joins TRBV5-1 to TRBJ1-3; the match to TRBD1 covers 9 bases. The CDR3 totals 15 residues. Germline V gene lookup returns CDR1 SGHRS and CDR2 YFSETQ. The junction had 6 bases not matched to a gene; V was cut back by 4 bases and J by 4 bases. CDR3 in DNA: TGCGCCAGCAGCCTACAGGGGGCTGCGGGAAACACCATATATTTT. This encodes CASSLQGAAGNTIYF.

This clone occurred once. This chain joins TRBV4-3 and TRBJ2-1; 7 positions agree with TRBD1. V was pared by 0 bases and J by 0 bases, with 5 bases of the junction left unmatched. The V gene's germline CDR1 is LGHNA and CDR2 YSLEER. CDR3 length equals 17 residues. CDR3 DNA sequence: TGCGCCAGCAGCCAAGATTTAAGGGGGCCCTCCTACAATGAGCAGTTCTTC. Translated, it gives CASSQDLRGPSYNEQFF.